This T cell receptor (beta chain) was profiled in a study of cytomegalovirus exposure and HLA in healthy donors (dated by TCRdb to about 2017). The study in broad terms: According to an earlier analysis of 550 to 700 of the donors, about 179 million T cells yielded 90 million to 140 million unique TCR beta sequences and approximately 280 Gb of sequence data. The T cell repertoires of under 750 subjects were profiled by immunosequencing and related to cytomegalovirus serostatus. Typing coverage varied by locus: roughly 620-630 donors for A, B, C, DRB1 and DQB1; some 520 for DQA1; over 600 for DPA1; approximately 490 for DPB1. All discovery cohort repertoires had been generated on a single sequencing platform. A later analysis re-examined previously published TCR beta repertoires from more than 650 donors and added high-resolution HLA genotyping to investigate patterns of TCR occurrence. Donor age, sex, ethnicity and CMV serostatus were compiled alongside the repertoire data. High-throughput TCR immunosequencing, statistical association of individual TCRs with disease status, and machine learning were combined to predict cytomegalovirus infection status. Among roughly 400 genotyped donors of the cohort, an average of roughly 230,000 unique TCR beta nucleotide sequences was sequenced per donor, of which 15% to 20% were non-productive. Of the roughly 400 genotyped donors, less than 90% were placed in the genetic ancestry cluster associated with self-reported Caucasian donors. Rather than drawing on any new phenotypic data, the later analysis identified candidate immune exposures from TCR beta sequences and the way those sequences occurred across donors. Besides the first cohort of about 730 subjects, a separate validation cohort made up of 90 to 150 different subjects was used. HLA typing included class I and class II loci at four-digit resolution. In a later genetic analysis, genome-wide SNP genotypes for about 60% of the 666 donors were used, and that subset was treated as a discovery cohort. In an earlier analysis of 587 of the donors, high-throughput TCR beta sequencing was used to judge whether each TCR beta V gene segment behaved as functional or pseudogenic. Around 320 gigabases of sequencing data and 80 million or so unique TCR sequences were included in an early release covering roughly 700 HLA-typed donors. Five DR-DQ haplotypes were handled as single units for association and clustering because linkage in the cohort was strong. The study aimed to test whether signatures of past pathogen exposure could be identified by cataloging public T cell receptors. General findings and caveats noted by the study authors: The study gave a list of 150 to 200 TCR beta chains associated with cytomegalovirus. For the cohort, immune exposure information was limited to CMV serostatus. A few of the identified cytomegalovirus-associated TCR beta chains were confirmed in vitro to be specific for cytomegalovirus antigens. A later genetic analysis associated a missense DCLRE1C variant with V-gene and J-gene trimming of TCR beta chains, and an independent cohort replicated the association. A group of highly shared sequence variants was considered likely to be a technical artifact of the sequencing pipeline. According to a later analysis, most CMV-associated TCR beta chains appeared to be HLA-restricted, and the HLA associations seemed to be driven largely by CMV exposure. Across donors, most TCR sequences were observed very rarely, whereas some public TCRs were present in many individuals. It was suggested by the authors that the approach could potentially be generalized to other disease states and immunological phenotypes. According to a later analysis, TCR association rates differed among HLA loci, with DRB1 alleles showing the most associated TCRs and HLA-C alleles showing the fewest. In a later analysis, several top co-occurrence clusters were reported to appear linked to parvovirus B19, influenza, CMV and Epstein-Barr virus. Correlated functional status among segregating V segments might reflect linkage disequilibrium, but an unknown experimental factor could not be ruled out. Strong co-occurrence of HLA alleles, especially DR and DQ, made assigning TCR associations to individual alleles difficult. Some IMGT-functional V segments, including TRBV6-2 and TRBV6-3, could not be distinguished by the 87-base-pair reads and were therefore excluded. Because counts were too low, about 15 rarely observed V segments, including chromosome 9 orphons, were left out of the earlier analysis of some 640 of the donors. The cohort was sequenced for TCR beta chains only, and without alpha or paired-chain data the features that could be detected were limited. Sequencing depth was assumed to be roughly uniform across donors in the presence/absence analyses, though that assumption may not hold. Compared with equally common non-associated chains, HLA-associated TCR beta chains in a later analysis were more clonally expanded and had lower generation probabilities. In a later analysis, around 17,000 TCR beta sequences were associated with specific HLA alleles at a false discovery rate of 0.05. The classifier was reported to diagnose cytomegalovirus status with high specificity and sensitivity in both the original cohort and the validation cohort. A further reported finding was that TCR beta sequences accurately predicted the HLA-A and HLA-B alleles for most subjects in the first cohort. In an earlier analysis of 587 of the donors, most TCR beta V segments were observed in productive rearrangements about 87% or about 30% of the time, broadly matching IMGT annotations. According to a later genetic analysis, donors in an Asian-associated ancestry cluster had fewer N-insertions in productive TCRs than the approximately 610-donor mean. Because HLA typing was missing for some donors at each locus, association tests included only the typed subset.

The cohort consisted of approximately 670 healthy bone marrow donors. Cohort members were all nominally healthy when sampled, although unrecorded immune exposures were likely present. The donor was CMV seropositive and belonged to the group of 270 or so seropositive cohort members. A peripheral blood sample was provided by each donor, and peripheral blood mononuclear cells were used for TCR beta sequencing. Genomic DNA was extracted from the blood cell samples with the Qiagen DNeasy Blood Extraction Kit. In regard to this clone: Which antigen it targets is not known. No qualities accompany the bases; no much larger clone lies one base away.

To prepare the library, the immunoSEQ multiplex PCR assay was applied. For the multiplex PCR, a mixture combining 60 forward primers for TCR Vbeta segments and 13 reverse primers for TCR Jbeta segments was used. The CDR3 region of rearranged TCR beta genes was amplified from genomic DNA by a multiplex PCR assay. On the Illumina HiSeq System, the amplified TCR beta libraries were sequenced as 87-base-pair reads. As for the original processing: A later analysis counted approximately 74 million unique TCR beta chains across the 550 to 750 repertoires, and approximately 11 million of these chains were shared by at least two donors. Raw reads were error-corrected and collapsed into unique sequences by a nearest-neighbor algorithm in which closely related sequences were merged to remove PCR and sequencing errors. To assign V, D and J gene segments, CDR3 sequences were aligned to IMGT reference sequences. For a sequence to be retained, at least a six-nucleotide match to both a V gene segment and a J gene segment was required. A rearrangement was called productive if the CDR3 had no stop codons and remained in frame with V and J, and every other rearrangement was called non-productive. Following IMGT convention, CDR3 was defined as the stretch from the second conserved V-encoded cysteine to the conserved J-encoded phenylalanine. Sequences without an unambiguous match to a single V gene segment were excluded from the earlier analysis of over 500 of the donors. An earlier analysis of a few hundred of the donors called V segments functional above 56.7% productive rearrangements and segregating when the between-donor standard deviation exceeded 5%. A statistical classification framework was built for diagnosing cytomegalovirus status from the catalog of TCR beta chain sequences. In a later analysis, V and J genes were assigned by comparing TCR nucleotide sequences against IMGT/GENE-DB human TR gene sequences. In a later analysis, CDR3 sequences and most-parsimonious VDJ recombination scenarios were assigned using the TCRdist pipeline. In a later analysis, every TCR beta chain was defined by the combination of its CDR3 amino acid sequence and its V-gene family, and reads without a unique V-gene family were dropped. As a way to deal with suspected cross-contamination and a sequencing artifact, a later analysis dropped nearly 600 nucleotide sequences that were highly shared and had low generation probability. In a later analysis, a clonal expansion index for each public chain was calculated from normalized within-repertoire ranks of inferred template counts. In a later analysis, generation probabilities were computed with a VDJ recombination model fitted to out-of-frame rearrangements, and the resulting probabilities were checked against IGoR. Hypergeometric tests were used in a later analysis to score TCR-TCR, TCR-HLA and TCR-CMV co-occurrence, with a repertoire-size bias correction applied to the TCR pairs. To estimate false discovery rates, a later analysis permuted the HLA or CMV assignments 20 times. In a later analysis, co-occurring TCRs were grouped using DBSCAN, and TCRdist sequence similarity was added for clustering within HLA-allele-positive subsets. Co-occurrence clustering excluded repertoires with fewer than 30,000 or more than 120,000 public chains, plus five with anomalous nucleotide sharing. TCRdb obtained this table from immuneACCESS and retained in-frame rearrangements with V and J assigned. These tables miss some clones; where compared with another copy, unresolved V genes account for less than half of the shortfall, and the remainder is unexplained. D and trimming were read from the DNA, whereas the V and J calls and clone size are those reported in that table. This sample holds approximately 100,000 clones; more than 60% were observed only once. The ten most abundant clones make up roughly 5% of the sample.

Taken from cysteine to phenylalanine, the CDR3 has 16 residues. CDR3 DNA only is kept here, 48 bases in frame from base 1. V is pruned by 4 bases and J by 5 bases, leaving 13 bases of the junction without a gene match. CDR1 is given as SGDLS and CDR2 as YYNGEE, both from the germline V gene. Sequencing was performed on PBMCs. The receptor chain draws on TRBV9 and TRBJ2-5; TRBD2 aligns with 8 central bases. The TCR originated in a female donor in good health and CMV-seropositive. This receptor carries the CDR3 CASSLQAGAQEETQYF. The DNA sequence is TGTGCCAGCAGCTTACAAGCGGGGGCCCAAGAGGAGACCCAGTACTTC.